This paragraph reports one T cell receptor (beta chain). In the original analysis: From reference gene primer amplification, estimates of nucleated cell counts were derived. Here immunoSEQ multiplex PCR was the method, and the copy in TCRdb shows in-frame clones only, minus some. D and trimming come from the DNA, and the V and J calls and clone size come from that table. The sample carries roughly 90,000 clones, around three quarters recorded once. Germline assignment: CDR1 SGHDT and CDR2 YYEEEE. Trimming pared 0 bases from V and 0 bases from J, leaving 18 bases between. The CDR3 has 18 amino acids. The data were taken from a study of blood T cell repertoires in COVID-19. Whole-study context: The samples span acute and convalescent COVID-19 from the United States, Italy and Spain. Nucleic acid was either cDNA or gDNA, and it came from T cells, B-cell-depleted T cells, or PBMCs.

The sample was peripheral blood. The TCR originated in a woman aged 70-85 years with acute or convalescent COVID-19. V and J are TRBV5-6 and TRBJ2-5; D gene ambiguous. The CDR3 is CASSLVGVGSLNQETQYF. DNA of the CDR3: TGTGCCAGCAGCTTGGTAGGCGTGGGCAGCCTAAACCAAGAGACCCAGTACTTC.